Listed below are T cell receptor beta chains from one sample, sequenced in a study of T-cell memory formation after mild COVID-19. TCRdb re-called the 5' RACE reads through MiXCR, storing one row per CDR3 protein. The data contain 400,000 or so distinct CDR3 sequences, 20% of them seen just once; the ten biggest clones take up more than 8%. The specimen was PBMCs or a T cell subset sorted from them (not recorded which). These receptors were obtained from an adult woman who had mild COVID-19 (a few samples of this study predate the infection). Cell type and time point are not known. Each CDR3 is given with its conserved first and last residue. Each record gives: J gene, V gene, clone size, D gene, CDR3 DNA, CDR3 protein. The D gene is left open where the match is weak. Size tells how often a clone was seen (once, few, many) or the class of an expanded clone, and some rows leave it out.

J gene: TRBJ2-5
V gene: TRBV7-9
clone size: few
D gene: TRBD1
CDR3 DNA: TGTGCCAGCAGCTTGACAGGGGCTTTGGAGACCCAGTACTTC
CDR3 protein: CASSLTGALETQYF

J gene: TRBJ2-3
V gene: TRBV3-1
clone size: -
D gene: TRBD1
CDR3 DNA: TGTGCCAGCAGCCAAGAAGCAAGGACAGGGATCACAGATACGCAGTATTTT
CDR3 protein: CASSQEARTGITDTQYF

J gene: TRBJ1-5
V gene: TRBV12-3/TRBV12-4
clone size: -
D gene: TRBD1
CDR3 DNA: TGTGCCAGCAGCTACTCAGGGGGTCCCAATCAGCCCCAGCATTTT
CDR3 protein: CASSYSGGPNQPQHF

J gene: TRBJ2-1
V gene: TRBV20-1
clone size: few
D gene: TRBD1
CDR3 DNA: TGCAGTGCTAGAGATATGACAGGGGGTGGTGAGCAGTTCTTC
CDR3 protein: CSARDMTGGGEQFF

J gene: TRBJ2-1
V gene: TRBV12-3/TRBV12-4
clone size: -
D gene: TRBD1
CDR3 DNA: TGTGCCAGCAGTAACGGGGACAGGGGGGACGATGAGCAGTTCTTC
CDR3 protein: CASSNGDRGDDEQFF

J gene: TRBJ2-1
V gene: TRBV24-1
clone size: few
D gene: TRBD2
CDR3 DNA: TGTGCCACCAGTGATTTGACTAGCGGGGGGCATGAGCAGTTCTTC
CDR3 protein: CATSDLTSGGHEQFF

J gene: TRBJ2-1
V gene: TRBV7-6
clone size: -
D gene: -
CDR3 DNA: TGTGCCAGCAGCCCTAGGGGGGGCCGAACCCGAGGCAATGAGCAGTTCTTC
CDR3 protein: CASSPRGGRTRGNEQFF

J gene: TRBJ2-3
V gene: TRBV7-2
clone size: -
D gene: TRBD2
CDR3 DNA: TGTGCCAGCAGCCCCAATCCCCCAGGGCTAGCGGGGCGGTATACGCAGTATTTT
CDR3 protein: CASSPNPPGLAGRYTQYF

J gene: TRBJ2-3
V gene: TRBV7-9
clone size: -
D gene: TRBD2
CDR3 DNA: TGTGCCAGCAGCCCCACTAGCGGTGTTAGCACAGATACGCAGTATTTT
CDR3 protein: CASSPTSGVSTDTQYF

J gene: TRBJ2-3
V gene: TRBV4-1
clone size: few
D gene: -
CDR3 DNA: TGCGCCAGCCTTCTCTACAGCTCTAGCACAGATACGCAGTATTTT
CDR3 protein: CASLLYSSSTDTQYF

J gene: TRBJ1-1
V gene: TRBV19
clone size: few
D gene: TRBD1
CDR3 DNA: TGTGCCAGTAGTATCTGGGACAGGGGGTGGACTGAAGCTTTCTTT
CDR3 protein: CASSIWDRGWTEAFF

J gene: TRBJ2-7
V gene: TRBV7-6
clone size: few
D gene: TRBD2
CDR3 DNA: TGTGCCAGCAGCTTAGGAGCGGGGGACCCCTACGAGCAGTACTTC
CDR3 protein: CASSLGAGDPYEQYF

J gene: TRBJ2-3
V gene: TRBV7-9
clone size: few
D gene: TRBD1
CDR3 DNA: TGTGCCAGCAGCTTAGGGGGACAGGCGCTGAGGGGTACGCAGTATTTT
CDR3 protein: CASSLGGQALRGTQYF

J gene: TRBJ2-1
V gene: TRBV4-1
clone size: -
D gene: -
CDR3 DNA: TGCGCCAGCAGCCAAGTAGTCAGGACAGTCTACAATGAGCAGTTCTTC
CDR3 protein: CASSQVVRTVYNEQFF

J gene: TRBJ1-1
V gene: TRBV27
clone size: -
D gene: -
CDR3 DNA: TGTGCCAGCAGACGGAGGGGGGCTGGTGAAGCTTTCTTT
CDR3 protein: CASRRRGAGEAFF

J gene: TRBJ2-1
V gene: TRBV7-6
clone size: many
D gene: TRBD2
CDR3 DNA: TGTGCCAGCAGCACAGGGACTAGCGGGAGTATGTTCTTC
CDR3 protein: CASSTGTSGSMFF

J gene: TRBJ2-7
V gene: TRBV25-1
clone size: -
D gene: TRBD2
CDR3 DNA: TGTGCCAGCAGTGAACCCGGGGGGGCCTCCTACGAGCAGTACTTC
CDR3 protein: CASSEPGGASYEQYF

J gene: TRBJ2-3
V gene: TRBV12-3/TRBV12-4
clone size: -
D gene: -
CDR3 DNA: TGTGCCAGCAGTCCTCCCTCGCTTTCTAGCACAGATACGCAGTATTTT
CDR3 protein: CASSPPSLSSTDTQYF

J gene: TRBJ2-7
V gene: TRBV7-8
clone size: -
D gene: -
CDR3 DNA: TGTGCCAGCAGCTTAATGTCAGGGACCTACGAGCAGTACTTC
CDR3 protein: CASSLMSGTYEQYF

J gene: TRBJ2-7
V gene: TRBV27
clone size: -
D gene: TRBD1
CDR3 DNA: TGTGCCAGCACCGCCGGGACAGGGGACTACGAGCAGTACTTC
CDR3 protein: CASTAGTGDYEQYF

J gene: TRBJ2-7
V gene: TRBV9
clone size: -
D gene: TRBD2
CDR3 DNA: TGTGCCAGCAGCCCCCAAGGACTAGCGGGAGACCACGAGCAGTACTTC
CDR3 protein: CASSPQGLAGDHEQYF

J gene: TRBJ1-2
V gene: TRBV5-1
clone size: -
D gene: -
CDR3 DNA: TGCGCCAGCAGCTCCGACAGCTATGGCTACACCTTC
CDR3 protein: CASSSDSYGYTF

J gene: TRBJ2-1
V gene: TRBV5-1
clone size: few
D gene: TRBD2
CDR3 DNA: TGCGCCAGCAGCACCGGACTAGCGGGTACCTACAATGAGCAGTTCTTC
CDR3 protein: CASSTGLAGTYNEQFF

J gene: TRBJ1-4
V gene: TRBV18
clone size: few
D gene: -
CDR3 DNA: TGTGCCAGCTCACCACGTGCGACAGGTGAAAAACTGTTTTTT
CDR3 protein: CASSPRATGEKLFF

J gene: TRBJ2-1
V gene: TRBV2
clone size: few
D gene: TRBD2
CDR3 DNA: TGTGCCAGCAGTGAACGACTAGCGAAGTCCTACAATGAGCAGTTCTTC
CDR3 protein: CASSERLAKSYNEQFF

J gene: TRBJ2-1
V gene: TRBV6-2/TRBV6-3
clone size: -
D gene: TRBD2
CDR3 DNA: TGTGCCAGCAGTTATGGGGGGGTCTGGAATGAGCAGTTCTTC
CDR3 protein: CASSYGGVWNEQFF

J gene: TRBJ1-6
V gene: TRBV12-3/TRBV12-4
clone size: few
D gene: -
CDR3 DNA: TGTGCCAGCAGTCCCACCGGACAGCCCACCCTCCACTTT
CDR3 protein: CASSPTGQPTLHF

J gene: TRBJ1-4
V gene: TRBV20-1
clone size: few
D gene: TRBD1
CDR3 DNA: TGCAGTGCTACCAGGACAGGGACTAATGAAAAACTGTTTTTT
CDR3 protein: CSATRTGTNEKLFF

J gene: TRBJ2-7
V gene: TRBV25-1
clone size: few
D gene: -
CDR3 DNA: TGTGCCAGCAGTGGCCCCCCTTACGAGCAGTACTTC
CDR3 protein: CASSGPPYEQYF

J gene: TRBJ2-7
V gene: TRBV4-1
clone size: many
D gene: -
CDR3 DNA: TGCGCCAGCAGCCAAGGTGTGGCGTCCTACGAGCAGTACTTC
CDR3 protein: CASSQGVASYEQYF

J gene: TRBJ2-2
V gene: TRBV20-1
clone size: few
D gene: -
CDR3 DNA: TGCAGTGCTAGAGATCTAGCGTCTCACACCGGGGAGCTGTTTTTT
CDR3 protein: CSARDLASHTGELFF

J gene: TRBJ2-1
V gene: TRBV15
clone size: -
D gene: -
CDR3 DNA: TGTGCCACCAGCAGAGCGGGAGCGGTCAATGAGCAGTTCTTC
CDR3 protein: CATSRAGAVNEQFF

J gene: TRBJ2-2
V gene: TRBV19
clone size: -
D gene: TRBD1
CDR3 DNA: TGTGCCAGTAGTAGCTATACCGACAGGGAACCGAACACCGGGGAGCTGTTTTTT
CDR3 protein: CASSSYTDREPNTGELFF

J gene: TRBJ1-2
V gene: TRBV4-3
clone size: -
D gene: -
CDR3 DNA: TGCGCCAGCAGCCAAGATAAGGGGGTGGGTGGCTACACCTTC
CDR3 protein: CASSQDKGVGGYTF

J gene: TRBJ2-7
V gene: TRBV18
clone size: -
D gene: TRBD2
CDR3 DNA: TGTGCCAGCTCACCCGGACTAGCGGGAGGCGGTTACGAGCAGTACTTC
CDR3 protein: CASSPGLAGGGYEQYF

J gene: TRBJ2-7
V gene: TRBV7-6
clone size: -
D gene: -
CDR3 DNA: TGTGCCAGCAGCTCCCCGGGACCTGGGACCTACGAGCAGTACTTC
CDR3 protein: CASSSPGPGTYEQYF